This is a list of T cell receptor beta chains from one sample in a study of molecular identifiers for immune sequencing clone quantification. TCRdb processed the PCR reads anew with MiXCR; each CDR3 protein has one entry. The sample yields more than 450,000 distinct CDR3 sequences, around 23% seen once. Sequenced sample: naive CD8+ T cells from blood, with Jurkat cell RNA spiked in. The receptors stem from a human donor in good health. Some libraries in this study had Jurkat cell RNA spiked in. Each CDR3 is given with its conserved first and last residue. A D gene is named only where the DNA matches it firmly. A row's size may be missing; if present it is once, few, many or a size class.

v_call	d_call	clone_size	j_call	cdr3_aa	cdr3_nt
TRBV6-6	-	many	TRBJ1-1	CASRYQGGLDEAFF	TGTGCCAGCAGGTATCAGGGAGGCTTGGATGAAGCTTTCTTT
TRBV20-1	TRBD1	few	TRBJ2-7	CSARDPDRVLYEQYF	TGCAGTGCTAGAGACCCCGACAGGGTGCTCTACGAGCAGTACTTC
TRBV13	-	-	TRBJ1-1	CASSFGLTAIEAFF	TGTGCCAGCAGCTTCGGTTTGACAGCTATTGAAGCTTTCTTT
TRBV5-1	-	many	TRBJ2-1	CASSLEGHEQFF	TGCGCCAGCAGCTTGGAGGGCCATGAGCAGTTCTTC
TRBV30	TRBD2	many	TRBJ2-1	CAWSVRPGTSGSYEQFF	TGTGCCTGGAGTGTACGGCCCGGGACTAGCGGGTCATATGAGCAGTTCTTC
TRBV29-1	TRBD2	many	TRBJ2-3	CSVEDPLAGSTDTQYF	TGCAGCGTTGAAGACCCCTTAGCGGGCAGCACAGATACGCAGTATTTT
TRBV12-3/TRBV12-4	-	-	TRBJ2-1	CASSSQGRVRNEQFF	TGTGCCAGCAGTTCTCAAGGGCGGGTAAGAAATGAGCAGTTCTTC
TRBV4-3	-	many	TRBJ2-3	CASSQDLRGSTDTQYF	TGCGCCAGCAGCCAAGATCTTCGGGGAAGCACAGATACGCAGTATTTT
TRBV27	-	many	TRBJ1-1	CASSLLPPNTEAFF	TGTGCCAGCAGTTTATTACCCCCGAACACTGAAGCTTTCTTT
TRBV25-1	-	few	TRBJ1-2	CASSEATGRHYGYTF	TGTGCCAGCAGTGAAGCAACAGGGAGGCACTATGGCTACACCTTC
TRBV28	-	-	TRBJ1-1	CASSLYGVGRLNTEAFF	TGTGCCAGCAGTTTATACGGGGTTGGCAGGTTGAACACTGAAGCTTTCTTT
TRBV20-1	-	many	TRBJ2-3	CSARDLDQLTDTQYF	TGCAGTGCTAGAGACCTGGACCAACTCACAGATACGCAGTATTTT
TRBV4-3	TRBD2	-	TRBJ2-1	CASSQAGTSSYNEQFF	TGCGCCAGCAGCCAGGCCGGGACTAGCTCCTACAATGAGCAGTTCTTC
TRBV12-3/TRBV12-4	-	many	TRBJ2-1	CASSSRLERSYNEQFF	TGTGCCAGCAGTTCCCGACTAGAACGCTCCTACAATGAGCAGTTCTTC
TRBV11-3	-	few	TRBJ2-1	CASSSHEGGNEQFF	TGTGCCAGCAGCTCCCACGAGGGGGGCAATGAGCAGTTCTTC
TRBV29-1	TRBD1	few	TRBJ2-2	CSVETGGANTGELFF	TGCAGCGTTGAGACAGGGGGCGCGAACACCGGGGAGCTGTTTTTT
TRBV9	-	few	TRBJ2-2	CASSERTDTGELFF	TGTGCCAGCAGCGAGCGGACAGACACCGGGGAGCTGTTTTTT
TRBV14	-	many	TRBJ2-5	CASSPWGLERETQYF	TGTGCCAGCAGCCCTTGGGGCCTGGAGAGGGAGACCCAGTACTTC
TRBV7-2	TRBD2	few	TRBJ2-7	CASSIAGGSYEQYF	TGTGCCAGCTCCATAGCGGGAGGTTCGTACGAGCAGTACTTC
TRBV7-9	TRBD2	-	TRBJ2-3	CASSFVGAGGNTDTQYF	TGTGCCAGCAGCTTCGTTGGAGCGGGGGGCAACACAGATACGCAGTATTTT
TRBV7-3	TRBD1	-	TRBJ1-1	CASSPKDRGSFSPEAFF	TGTGCCAGCAGCCCCAAGGACAGGGGGTCGTTTTCGCCTGAAGCTTTCTTT
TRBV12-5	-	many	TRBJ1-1	CASGLVLNSEAFF	TGTGCTAGTGGTTTGGTACTCAACTCTGAAGCTTTCTTT
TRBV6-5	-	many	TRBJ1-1	CASTREGSPVTEAFF	TGTGCCAGCACCCGAGAGGGGTCGCCCGTCACTGAAGCTTTCTTT
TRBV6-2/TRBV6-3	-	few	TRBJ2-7	CASTPVDGSYEQYF	TGTGCCAGCACGCCCGTGGACGGATCCTACGAGCAGTACTTC
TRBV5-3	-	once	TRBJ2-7	CTSSTRTATYEQYF	TGTACCAGCAGCACTAGGACAGCAACCTACGAGCAGTACTTC
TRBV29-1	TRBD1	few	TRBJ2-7	CSVRTDRASYEQYF	TGCAGCGTGCGAACAGACAGGGCTTCCTACGAGCAGTACTTC
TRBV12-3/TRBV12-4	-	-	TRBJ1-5	CASKPVQGKNQPQHF	TGTGCAAGCAAACCGGTACAGGGTAAAAATCAGCCCCAGCATTTT
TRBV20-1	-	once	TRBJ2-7	CSARVDSRIPYEQYF	TGCAGTGCTAGAGTGGACAGCAGGATCCCCTACGAGCAGTACTTC
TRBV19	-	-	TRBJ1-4	CASSDLALTNEKLFF	TGTGCCAGTAGCGATCTGGCACTAACTAATGAAAAACTGTTTTTT
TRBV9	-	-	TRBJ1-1	CASSGGGYTEAFF	TGTGCCAGCAGCGGGGGGGGGTACACTGAAGCTTTCTTT
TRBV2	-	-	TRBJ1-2	CASYGQSIYGYTF	TGTGCCAGCTACGGACAGTCGATCTATGGCTACACCTTC
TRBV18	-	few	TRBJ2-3	CASSRTGQDTQYF	TGTGCCAGCTCACGTACAGGGCAAGATACGCAGTATTTT
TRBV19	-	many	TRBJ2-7	CASSIEVGGDYEQYF	TGTGCCAGTAGTATCGAGGTCGGGGGTGATTACGAGCAGTACTTC
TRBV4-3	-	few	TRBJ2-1	CASSQDTASSYNEQFF	TGCGCCAGCAGCCAAGACACGGCCTCCTCCTACAATGAGCAGTTCTTC
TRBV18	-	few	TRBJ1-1	CASSPPRTAEAFF	TGTGCCAGCTCACCACCCCGGACAGCTGAAGCTTTCTTT
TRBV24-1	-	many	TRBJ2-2	CATGDDLNTGELFF	TGTGCCACGGGCGACGACCTGAACACCGGGGAGCTGTTTTTT
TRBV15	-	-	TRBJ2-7	CATSRAREGFYEQYF	TGTGCCACCAGCAGAGCCCGAGAGGGGTTCTACGAGCAGTACTTC
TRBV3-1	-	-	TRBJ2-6	CASSPTLSGANVLTF	TGTGCCAGCAGCCCGACACTCTCTGGGGCCAACGTCCTGACTTTC
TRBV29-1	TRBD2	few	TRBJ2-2	CSVDPGTSGSGTGELFF	TGCAGCGTTGACCCCGGGACTAGCGGGAGCGGGACCGGGGAGCTGTTTTTT
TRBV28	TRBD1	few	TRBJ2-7	CASSSLTDRVYEQYF	TGTGCCAGCAGCTCGCTCACGGACAGGGTTTACGAGCAGTACTTC
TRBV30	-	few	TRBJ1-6	CAWHSPLHF	TGTGCCTGGCATTCACCCCTCCACTTT
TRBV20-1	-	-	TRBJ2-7	CSARDVLTYEQYF	TGCAGTGCTAGAGATGTACTGACCTACGAGCAGTACTTC
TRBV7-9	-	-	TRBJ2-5	CASSSTEGRETQYF	TGTGCCAGCAGCTCCACGGAGGGCCGAGAGACCCAGTACTTC
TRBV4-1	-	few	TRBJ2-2	CASSHKGGMVGELFF	TGCGCCAGCAGCCACAAGGGGGGGATGGTCGGGGAGCTGTTTTTT
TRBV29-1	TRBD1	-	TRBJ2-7	CSAVPGQGHYEQYF	TGCAGCGCCGTCCCGGGACAGGGACACTACGAGCAGTACTTC
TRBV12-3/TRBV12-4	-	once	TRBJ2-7	CASSFKESYEQYF	TGTGCCAGCAGTTTTAAGGAATCCTACGAGCAGTACTTC
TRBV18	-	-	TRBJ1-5	CASSPETAYSNQPQHF	TGTGCCAGCTCACCAGAAACAGCTTATAGCAATCAGCCCCAGCATTTT
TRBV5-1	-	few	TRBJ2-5	CASSWTGGAYQETQYF	TGCGCCAGCAGCTGGACAGGAGGGGCCTACCAAGAGACCCAGTACTTC
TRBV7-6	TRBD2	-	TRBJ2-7	CASSLGGGGGWYEQYF	TGTGCCAGCAGCTTAGGAGGCGGGGGGGGCTGGTACGAGCAGTACTTC
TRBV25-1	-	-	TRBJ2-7	CASSEGNKQYF	TGTGCCAGCAGTGAAGGGAACAAGCAGTACTTC
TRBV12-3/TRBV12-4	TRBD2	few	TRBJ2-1	CASSYSKRGYNEQFF	TGTGCCAGCAGCTATTCGAAGCGGGGGTACAATGAGCAGTTCTTC
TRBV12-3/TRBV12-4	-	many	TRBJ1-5	CASSVGGVGNQPQHF	TGTGCCAGCAGTGTAGGGGGGGTTGGCAATCAGCCCCAGCATTTT
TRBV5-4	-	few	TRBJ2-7	CASSLAGGPPAYEQYF	TGTGCCAGCAGCTTGGCCGGGGGACCCCCTGCCTACGAGCAGTACTTC
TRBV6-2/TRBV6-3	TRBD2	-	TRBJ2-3	CASRPGRSSGSTDTQYF	TGTGCCAGCCGCCCCGGGAGGTCCAGCGGGAGCACAGATACGCAGTATTTT
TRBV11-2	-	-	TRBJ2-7	CASSLNVRASYEQYF	TGTGCCAGCAGCTTAAATGTCAGGGCCTCCTACGAGCAGTACTTC
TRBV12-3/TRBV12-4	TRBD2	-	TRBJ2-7	CASSFGGREYEQYF	TGTGCCAGCAGTTTCGGCGGGAGGGAGTACGAGCAGTACTTC
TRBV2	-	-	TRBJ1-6	CASSEGGQLNSPLHF	TGTGCCAGCAGTGAAGGAGGCCAGCTAAATTCACCCCTCCACTTT
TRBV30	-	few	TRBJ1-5	CAWSVILGEQPQHF	TGTGCCTGGAGTGTTATTTTGGGGGAACAGCCCCAGCATTTT
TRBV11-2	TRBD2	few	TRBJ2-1	CASRGLDNEQFF	TGTGCCAGTCGAGGACTAGACAATGAGCAGTTCTTC